The present TCR beta chain was sequenced within a study of T cell responses to AZD1222 COVID-19 vaccine (dated by TCRdb to 2020 to 2022). With regard to the full study: A total of approximately 250 trial participants underwent TCR sequencing, of whom nearly 210 had received two doses of AZD1222 and around 25 had received two doses of the MenACWY control vaccine. Trial participants were enrolled into age subgroups of 18-55, 56-69 and 70-plus years, which contained approximately 150, 28 and 58 TCR-sequenced participants, respectively. The study at large found these results: Conclusions about previously exposed vaccinees are limited, since just 5 to 7 AZD1222 recipients were seropositive for SARS-CoV-2 at baseline. Participants were mostly white British and included more females than males, and it was suggested by the authors that clonal diversity may have been underestimated. The whole spike protein was spanned by vaccine-associated CD4 TCRs, and dominant responses were seen in regions 160-218 and 743-854. The 56-69-year group was small, and its depth increase did not reach significance, likely because of low power. After two AZD1222 doses, both the breadth and the depth of spike-specific TCRs were significantly higher than at day 0 and than in MenACWY recipients. Reportedly, almost half of the unique spike-specific TCRs recognized epitopes lying outside the regions that are mutated in the B.1.351 and B.1.1.7 variants. Because no day 14 peak-response samples were available, the repertoires could be characterized only after the peak T cell response.

The germline V gene encodes CDR1 SNHLY and CDR2 FYNNEI. CDR3 length: 15 amino acids, cysteine to phenylalanine. Only the CDR3 portion is preserved as DNA: 45 bases, with reading frame beginning at the first base. Deletion took 3 bases off V and 8 bases off J, with a span of 19 bases between the germline ends. Note on this clone: Its antigen is unknown. No base qualities exist here, and no much larger clone lies one base off it.

The intended sense of this specimen's time point label: baseline before first vaccination. The treatment or condition label corresponds to: meningococcal conjugate vaccine given as trial control. Samples from vaccinated people were obtained from the UK trials COV001 and COV002, which included a single-blind randomized controlled phase 2/3 trial of AZD1222 (ChAdOx1 nCoV-19) in healthy adults. Trial participant PBMC samples were collected at day 0 and day 28 after the second dose for TCRbeta chain sequencing. The CDR3 regions of human TCRbeta chains were analyzed by immunosequencing. The study's own analysis went as follows. TCRs in the repertoires were compared against a reference library of SARS-CoV-2-specific TCRs that had been generated with the MIRA antigen-specificity platform. Breadth was defined as the fraction of unique TCRs that were SARS-CoV-2-associated. Depth was defined as the fraction of total T cells that were SARS-CoV-2-associated. Using the MIRA data, each spike-specific TCR was assigned both to the spike region to which the TCR was reactive and to a CD4 or CD8 class. Log10-transformed breadth and depth values were compared by one-way ANOVA with Sidak's multiple comparisons tests. The table was pulled from immuneACCESS by TCRdb, which kept in-frame rearrangements only. Such tables lose some clones; where checked, under half of the loss comes from unresolved V genes, and the rest has no known cause. That table is the source of V, J and clone size, and D and trimming were worked out from the DNA. The sample yields about 160,000 clones; about 91% were counted once. The top ten constitute roughly 4.4% of the sample.

This TCR derives from an adult in good health. Recombination joined TRBV2 with TRBJ1-2; the best D guess is TRBD1, with 6 bases matching. Sequencing was performed on peripheral blood, taken on day 0 of MenACWY control vaccination. Here the CDR3 is given as CASSDGDKGVGGYTF. The sequenced DNA is TGTGCCAGCAGTGACGGGGACAAGGGGGTTGGAGGCTACACCTTC.